Presented here are 10 T cell receptor beta chains from one specimen sequenced in a study of identical twins. One entry per CDR3 protein results from TCRdb running MiXCR on the 5' RACE reads. The data show approximately 260,000 distinct CDR3 sequences, about 9% seen once. This sample also belongs to another study, concerning yellow fever vaccine responses in identical twins.

Sample: CD8+ T cells sorted from blood. These receptors all stem from a woman aged 18-29 years in good health.

This clonotype was counted between two and nine times. The chain recombines TRBV20-1 with TRBJ2-7; D possibly uses TRBD1 or TRBD2 (5 bases each). V was clipped by 2 bases and J by 5 bases, with 10 bases between them. The CDR3 is 12 amino acids. Looked up from germline, CDR1 is DFQATT and CDR2 is SNEGSKA (reference sequence). This chain's CDR3 is CSARFWGHEQYF. DNA of the CDR3: TGCAGTGCTAGATTCTGGGGACACGAGCAGTACTTC.

Many counts were recorded for this clonotype. V usage is TRBV9 and J usage is TRBJ2-2; possible D gene TRBD1, 5 bases. The ends were cut back, 4 bases at V and 7 bases at J, with 17 bases in the middle. Germline CDR1 reads SGDLS; CDR2 reads YYNGEE. This CDR3 is 15 amino acids long. As DNA, the CDR3 is TGTGCCAGCAGCCCCTCCTCCCAGGGTTACGGGGAGCTGTTTTTT. It encodes CASSPSSQGYGELFF. Complete variable domain (other parts from reference TRBV9 and TRBJ2-2): DSGVTQTPKHLITATGQRVTLRCSPRSGDLSVYWYQQSLDQGLQFLIQYYNGEERAKGNILERFSAQQFPDLHSELNLSSLELGDSALYFCASSPSSQGYGELFFGEGSRLTVL.

The chain employs TRBV6-1 and TRBJ1-1; D uncertain. CDR3 size: 14 residues. Trimming removed 7 bases at V and 1 base at J, with 13 bases between. Germline lookup yields CDR1 MNHNS and CDR2 SASEGT. The CDR3 reads CASNPLSANTEAFF. In DNA, the CDR3 is TGTGCCAGCAACCCACTCTCAGCGAACACTGAAGCTTTCTTT.

This chain connects TRBV6-1 to TRBJ2-7; 9 bases are shared with TRBD1. CDR3 length: 18 amino acids. With V trimmed by 5 bases and J by 3 bases, 17 bases remained unmatched. In germline, CDR1 is MNHNS, CDR2 SASEGT. The CDR3 coding sequence is TGTGCCAGCAGTCCTTCCCTTTCAAACCGGGACAGGGACTACGAGCAGTACTTC. Its translation is CASSPSLSNRDRDYEQYF.

A remark on this clonotype: Since a much larger clone is just one base distant, this may be a read error. The chain combines TRBV10-3 with TRBJ2-2; D is perhaps TRBD1 or TRBD2 (5 bases each). Germline values: CDR1 ENHRY, CDR2 SYGVKD. The CDR3 sequence is 14 residues long. The CDR3 nucleotides are TGTGCCATCACCGGGACGGCGAACACCGGGGAGCTGCTTTTT. Its protein product is CAITGTANTGELLF.

This chain uses TRBV7-9 with TRBJ2-1; 12 bases match TRBD2. V shed 1 base, J shed 8 bases, and the junction held 6 bases outside the gene matches. CDR3 length: 16 amino acids. Per the germline V gene, CDR1 is SEHNR and CDR2 is FQNEAQ (reference sequence). The CDR3 DNA is TGTGCCAGCAGCTTAGTGGGCGGACTAGCGGGGTATGAGCAGTTCTTC. It yields the protein CASSLVGGLAGYEQFF.

In its sample, this clonotype was seen a few times. V usage is TRBV14 and J usage is TRBJ2-2, with D possibly called TRBD1 or TRBD2 (5 bases each). Trimming removed 1 base from V and 6 bases from J, with 18 bases in between. CDR3 length: 17 amino acids. CDR1 is SGHDN and CDR2 is FVKESK in the germline V gene. CDR3 amino acids: CASSQVRGVTSAGELFF. The CDR3 region has the DNA TGTGCCAGCAGCCAAGTTCGAGGGGTTACAAGTGCCGGGGAGCTGTTTTTT.

This clonotype has more than one count but fewer than ten. The genes are TRBV28 and TRBJ1-5; 10 nucleotides match TRBD1. The CDR3 is made up of 15 amino acids. Germline values: CDR1 MDHEN, CDR2 SYDVKM. V dropped 6 bases and J dropped 5; count of bases not matched to a gene: 7. The CDR3 bases are TGTGCCAGCAGGGACACGACAGGGGGCTATCAGCCCCAGCATTTT. This translates into CASRDTTGGYQPQHF.

The chain links TRBV9 to TRBJ2-6; 9 bases fit TRBD1. With 3 bases clipped from V and 2 bases from J, the junction kept 18 bases outside the gene matches. Germline V gene lookup returns CDR1 SGDLS and CDR2 YYNGEE. This CDR3 region has 21 residues. In nucleotides, the CDR3 is TGTGCCAGCAGCGCACGCCCGGGACAGGGTTTCTCCGAACCTGGGGCCAACGTCCTGACTTTC. Translated: CASSARPGQGFSEPGANVLTF.

The CDR3 coding sequence is TGTGCCAGCAGCCCGGACAGGCTCACCGGGGAGCTGTTTTTT. Its protein is CASSPDRLTGELFF. V is TRBV5-4 and J is TRBJ2-2; TRBD1 agrees at 7 bases. This CDR3 is built from 14 residues. The germline V gene has CDR1 SGHNT and CDR2 YYREEE (reference sequence). The junction had 4 bases not matched to a gene; V was cut back by 4 bases and J by 4 bases.